Detailed here is one TCR beta chain. Enrollment of patients from Seattle took place during active infection, with longitudinal follow-up. The sample originates from a study of blood T cell repertoires in COVID-19. Looking at the study overall: Acute and convalescent COVID-19 specimens originated in the United States, Italy and Spain. PBMCs, B-cell-depleted T cells, or T cells provided the cDNA or gDNA that made up the material.

J gave up 6 bases and V 5 bases, and 9 bases lay outside the gene matches. The germline CDR1 and CDR2 sequences are SGHNT and YENEEA. The CDR3 sequence is 15 residues long. The table came from immunoSEQ multiplex PCR; TCRdb's copy has only in-frame clones and leaves some out. The sample lists about 94,000 clones; about 74% were seen once. This sequence joins TRBV11-3 and TRBJ2-2, with 7 bases aligning to TRBD2. The TCR comes from a man between 70 and 80 years old with COVID-19, enrolled during active disease. The sequenced material came from peripheral blood. DNA for the CDR3: TGTGCCAGCAGCCCCAACGGAGGGAGGGCCGGGGAGCTGTTTTTT. Translation gives CASSPNGGRAGELFF.